Presented here are 29 T cell receptor beta chains from one specimen sequenced in a study of TET2 disruption in CD19-targeted CAR T cells (dated by TCRdb to 2017 to 2018). To prepare the library, the immunoSEQ multiplex PCR assay was applied. In TCRdb, the immuneACCESS table is reduced to in-frame sequences with V and J assigned. These tables do not hold every clone; where another copy was compared, an unresolved V gene accounts for under half, and the others remain unexplained. This sample's listing comprises under 30,000 clones. Approximately 2% of the sample comes from the top ten. Their recognized antigens are unknown. The treatment or condition label, as the study defines it: autologous CTL019 cells: CD19 CAR with 4-1BB and CD3 zeta domains. The sequencing used CD8- CAR+ T cells sorted from cultured blood T cells, collected for CD19 CAR T cell therapy. The sample's cell subset or site, from its label and the paper: CD8-negative CAR-positive T cells from the infusion product. The source of these receptors is a man aged 70-80 years with chronic lymphocytic leukemia.

The CDR3 sequence is CSDTGGTTNYGYTF. The sequenced CDR3 bases are TGCAGCGATACAGGGGGAACAACTAACTATGGC. This rearrangement joins TRBV29-1 to TRBJ1-2, with TRBD1 matching over 8 bases. The CDR3 is cut off 3 residues early in the read; its end comes from the germline J gene. The ends lost 7 bases at V and 0 bases at J; junction bases unmatched: 7. This CDR3 comprises 14 residues. CDR1 is SQVTM and CDR2 is ANQGSEA in the germline V gene.

About this clone itself: The sequence runs out 3 residues before the end of the CDR3; the remainder is reconstructed from the germline J gene. The V gene is TRBV12-3 or TRBV12-4, the J gene TRBJ2-7; TRBD1 aligns across 9 bases. V shed 4 bases, J shed 1 base, and the junction held 5 bases outside the gene matches. This CDR3 spans 15 amino acids. The CDR3 here is CASSSHGTGSYEQYF. The sequenced CDR3 bases are TGTGCCAGCAGTTCCCACGGGACAGGGTCCTACGAG.

Regarding this clone: The read ends 3 residues early relative to the CDR3; the germline J gene fills the gap. The chain carries TRBV6-1 and TRBJ1-4; D is unresolved. Germline V lookup: CDR1 MNHNS, CDR2 SASEGT. CDR3 size: 14 residues. V was shortened by 4 bases and J by 6 bases, with 12 bases between the two germline ends. CDR3 amino acids: CASSVTQGYEKLFF. The part of the CDR3 DNA that was read is TGTGCCAGCAGTGTAACCCAAGGGTATGAAAAA.

With regard to this clone: The CDR3 goes on 3 residues after the read ends, and that part is filled in from the germline J gene. This chain joins TRBV19 and TRBJ1-2, with 9 bases aligning to TRBD1. The germline V gene has CDR1 LNHDA and CDR2 SQIVND (reference sequence). The CDR3 has 19 residues. Partial CDR3 DNA: TGTGCCAGTAGTTCCTTGGCCCCGGGACAGGGAGATAACCCCCGAGGC. Translated, it gives CASSSLAPGQGDNPRG. The whole CDR3 region reads CASSSLAPGQGDNPRGYTF.

Notes on this clone: The read ends 3 residues early relative to the CDR3; the germline J gene fills the gap. The chain uses TRBV7-2 and TRBJ2-5; TRBD2 aligns across 9 bases. This CDR3 region has 15 residues. Germline-derived CDR1 and CDR2 are SGHTA and FQGNSA. Losses at the gene ends were 5 bases for V and 5 bases for J; bases not matched to a gene: 9. CDR3 sequence reads: CASSTRLAEGETQYF. CDR3 DNA, as far as it was read: TGTGCCAGCAGCACCAGACTAGCGGAGGGGGAGACC.

Regarding this clone: The read is 3 residues too short to cover the CDR3 end, so that end is filled in from the germline J gene. The chain is built from TRBV7-2 and TRBJ2-4, with D perhaps matching TRBD1 (6 bases). CDR3 length: 12 residues. Per germline, CDR1 SGHTA and CDR2 FQGNSA. The CDR3 region is CASSGYRDGQYF. The CDR3 bases that were read are TGTGCCAGCAGCGGCTACAGGGACGGT.

Remarks on this clone: The observed sequence ends 3 residues before the CDR3 terminus, with the missing tail filled in from the germline J gene. The chain carries TRBV4-2 and TRBJ2-4, with 9 bases aligning to TRBD1. CDR3 length: 19 residues. Germline V lookup: CDR1 LGHNA, CDR2 YNFKEQ. The sequenced CDR3 bases are TGTGCCAGCAGCCGGGGACCTGGACAGGGGCCCTTTAGCAATCAGCCT. Translating gives CASSRGPGQGPFSNQP. The whole CDR3 reads CASSRGPGQGPFSNQPQYF.

Concerning this clone itself: The CDR3 end lies 3 residues beyond the end of the read and is filled in from the germline J gene. The J gene is TRBJ2-7, the V gene TRBV29-1, with 12 bases identical to TRBD2. Germline V CDR1 and CDR2: SQVTM, ANQGSEA. Trimming took 6 bases from V and 2 from J; bases not matched to a gene: 2. CDR3 length: 13 amino acids. CDR3 loop: CSVRTSGAYEQYF. The sequenced part of the CDR3 DNA is TGCAGCGTGAGGACTAGCGGGGCCTACGAG.

Of note for this clone: At one of its ends the junction is not consistent with the germline gene, which may arise from a read error. The read ends 3 residues before the CDR3 terminus; that terminus is restored from the germline J gene. The same CDR3 arises from other DNA sequences in this sample as well. The V gene is TRBV11-3, the J gene TRBJ1-3; 9 positions match TRBD1. CDR1 is SGHNT, CDR2 YENEEA, per germline. CDR3 size: 12 residues. The part of the CDR3 DNA that was read is TGTGCCTTACCGGACAGGGGAAACACT. Its translation: CALPDRGNT. The full CDR3 protein is CALPDRGNTIYF. The entire variable domain, with the rest obtained from reference TRBV11-3 and TRBJ1-3, is as follows: EAGVVQSPRYKIIEKKQPVAFWCNPISGHNTLYWYLQNLGQGPELLIRYENEEAVDDSQLPKDRFSAERLKGVDSTLKIQPAELGDSAVYLCALPDRGNTIYFGEGSWLTVV.

For this clone: The read gets to within 3 residues of the CDR3 end, and the germline J gene fills in the rest. The chain is built from TRBV5-1 and TRBJ1-1; D gene unclear. The CDR3 runs 14 residues. Trimming removed 0 bases from V and 0 bases from J, with 6 bases in between. Germline loops: CDR1 SGHRS, CDR2 YFSETQ. The sequenced part of the CDR3 DNA is TGCGCCAGCAGCTTGGAACAGATGAACACTGAA. Translated, it gives CASSLEQMNTE. The entire CDR3 protein is CASSLEQMNTEAFF.

Concerning this clone itself: The read comes to an end 3 residues before the CDR3 does, leaving the germline J gene to fill in the end. This chain connects TRBV6-1 to TRBJ2-4; 7 bases fit TRBD1. The length of the CDR3 is 13 residues. Germline V gene data show CDR1 as MNHNS and CDR2 as SASEGT. The DNA read from the CDR3 is TGTGCCAGCAGTGGCGAACAGGGGCAGCCT. This encodes CASSGEQGQP. The entire CDR3 protein is CASSGEQGQPQYF.

A word on this clone: With the read ending 3 residues before the CDR3 end, the germline J gene is used to fill in that end. This chain connects TRBV7-3 to TRBJ1-1, with a possible D match to TRBD1 (6 bases). V shed 1 base and J shed 7 bases, with 16 bases lying between them. This CDR3 is 15 amino acids long. CDR1 and CDR2 (germline): SGHTA, FQGTGA. CDR3 DNA (partial): TGTGCCAGCAGCTTAAAAAGCAGGGGTAAAGGTGAA. The encoded protein is CASSLKSRGKGE. The entire CDR3 reads CASSLKSRGKGEAFF.

A word on this clone: The sequence runs out 3 residues before the end of the CDR3; the remainder is reconstructed from the germline J gene. The chain uses TRBV7-2 and TRBJ1-2; D perhaps matches TRBD1 (6 bases). Germline V gene data show CDR1 as SGHTA and CDR2 as FQGNSA. This CDR3 is built from 15 residues. V was shortened by 5 bases and J by 6 bases, with 19 bases between the two germline ends. CDR3 protein: CASSPSLTGGNGYTF. Incomplete CDR3 DNA: TGTGCCAGCAGCCCATCACTGACAGGTGGGAATGGC. Using reference TRBV7-2 and TRBJ1-2 for the parts outside the CDR3, the full variable domain is GAGVSQSPSNKVTEKGKDVELRCDPISGHTALYWYRQSLGQGLEFLIYFQGNSAPDKSGLPSDRFSAERTGGSVSTLTIQRTQQEDSAVYLCASSPSLTGGNGYTFGSGTRLTVV.

In the case of this clone: The read is 3 residues too short to cover the CDR3 end, so that end is filled in from the germline J gene. The chain has TRBV2 and TRBJ2-5; a possible D gene is TRBD2 (6 bases). The V and J ends lost 1 base and 5 bases respectively, with 8 bases between them. This CDR3 has 13 residues. The germline gives CDR1 SNHLY, CDR2 FYNNEI. The CDR3 loop reads CASSEGRVETQYF. The DNA read from the CDR3 is TGTGCCAGCAGTGAAGGGAGGGTCGAGACC.

As for this clone: The read ends 3 residues shy of where the CDR3 ends; the end is completed using the germline J gene. The rearrangement joins TRBV20-1 to TRBJ2-5; TRBD1 matches at 11 bases. Trimming cost V 1 base and J 4 bases; bases outside gene matches: 5. The CDR3 runs to 15 residues. Germline V gene sequence: CDR1 DFQATT, CDR2 SNEGSKA (reference sequence). The CDR3 bases that were read are TGCAGTGCTAGAGCTGGGGACAGGGGGTCAGAGACC. Protein product: CSARAGDRGSET. The complete CDR3 protein is CSARAGDRGSETQYF.

On this clone itself: The read is 3 residues too short to cover the CDR3 end, so that end is filled in from the germline J gene. The chain carries TRBV5-1 and TRBJ1-2; D may be TRBD1 (6 bases). From germline, CDR1 is SGHRS and CDR2 YFSETQ. The CDR3 runs 16 residues. The chain's CDR3 is CASSPGLAGGPDTYTF. The part of the CDR3 DNA that was read is TGCGCCAGCAGCCCCGGACTAGCGGGGGGGCCAGATACC.

As regards this clone: The read falls 3 residues short of the CDR3 end, and the missing part is taken from the germline J gene. J is TRBJ2-3 and V is TRBV5-4; 8 nucleotides line up with TRBD2. Germline V gene lookup returns CDR1 SGHNT and CDR2 YYREEE (reference sequence). The CDR3 length is 15 residues. CDR3 protein: CASSRTSQPGETQYF. Incomplete CDR3 DNA: TGTGCCAGCAGCCGGACTAGCCAGCCGGGGGAGACG.

Of note for this clone: The read comes to an end 3 residues before the CDR3 does, leaving the germline J gene to fill in the end. This chain uses TRBV2 with TRBJ2-4, with 8 bases aligning to TRBD2. Per germline, CDR1 SNHLY and CDR2 FYNNEI. The CDR3 sequence is 11 residues long. The CDR3: CATRGGRAQYF. CDR3 DNA, as far as it was read: TGTGCCACCCGGGGGGGCCGGGCT.

With respect to this clone: The read ends 3 residues before the CDR3 terminus; that terminus is restored from the germline J gene. Different DNA sequences within this sample yield the same CDR3. The chain recombines TRBV19 with TRBJ1-2, with D tentatively TRBD1 (6 bases). Germline V gene sequence: CDR1 LNHDA, CDR2 SQIVND (reference sequence). CDR3 length: 16 residues. Between the trimmed V and J ends, which lost 4 bases and 0 bases, there was a span of 15 bases. CDR3 protein: CASSKDAGQTNYGYTF. The CDR3 bases that were read are TGTGCCAGTAGTAAGGATGCAGGACAGACTAACTATGGC.

CDR3: CAFRVQETQYF. Incomplete CDR3 DNA: TGCGCCTTCCGGGTGCAAGAGACC. The chain has TRBV5-1 and TRBJ2-5; D is undetermined. The sequence runs out 3 residues before the end of the CDR3; the remainder is reconstructed from the germline J gene. CDR3 length: 11 residues. Trimming took 10 bases from V and 2 from J, leaving 9 bases between them. Germline V CDR1 and CDR2: SGHRS, YFSETQ.

Concerning this clone itself: Sequencing ends 3 residues short of the CDR3 end; the germline J gene provides the rest. V usage is TRBV11-2 and J usage is TRBJ2-2, with D possibly matching TRBD1 (6 bases). The length of the CDR3 is 15 residues. V lost 4 bases and J 0 bases, leaving 9 bases between the germline ends. The germline CDR1 and CDR2 sequences are SGHAT and FQNNGV. The sequenced CDR3 bases are TGTGCCAGCAGCTCTAGGACAGCGAACACCGGGGAG. It encodes CASSSRTANTGE. The CDR3 as a whole reads CASSSRTANTGELFF.

As to this clone: The CDR3 is cut off 3 residues early in the read; its end comes from the germline J gene. This sequence joins TRBV20-1 and TRBJ2-4; 9 bases align to TRBD2. There are 16 residues in the CDR3. Per the germline V gene, CDR1 is DFQATT and CDR2 is SNEGSKA (reference sequence). CDR3 bases read: TGCAGTGCTAGAGGGACGTCGGCGGGGGGGGGAGAGACT. Translation: CSARGTSAGGGET. The whole CDR3 sequence is CSARGTSAGGGETQYF.

A word on this clone: Read coverage stops 3 residues before the CDR3 terminus; the germline J gene supplies the remainder. V and J are TRBV7-6 and TRBJ2-1; TRBD2 aligns across 11 bases. The V and J ends lost 2 bases and 0 bases, in that order; junction bases with no gene match: 0. The CDR3 sequence is 16 residues long. Germline V gene lookup returns CDR1 SGHVS and CDR2 FNYEAQ. Partial CDR3 DNA: TGTGCCAGCAGCTTAACTAGCGGGGGCTCCTACAATGAG. This encodes CASSLTSGGSYNE. The whole CDR3 is CASSLTSGGSYNEQFF.

Points on this clone: The junction departs from germline at one end; a sequencing error may be responsible. With the read ending 3 residues before the CDR3 end, the germline J gene is used to fill in that end. Other nucleotide sequences from this sample produce the same CDR3. The chain uses TRBV29-1 and TRBJ1-3, with D tentatively TRBD1 (6 bases). CDR3 length equals 13 residues. Germline V lookup: CDR1 SQVTM, CDR2 ANQGSEA. The CDR3: CSATQGPGNTIYF. CDR3 DNA, as far as it was read: TGCAGCGCGACTCAGGGGCCTGGAAACACT. The complete variable domain, with remaining parts taken from reference TRBV29-1 and TRBJ1-3, reads SAVISQKPSRDICQRGTSLTIQCQVDSQVTMMFWYRQQPGQSLTLIATANQGSEATYESGFVIDKFPISRPNLTFSTLTVSNMSPEDSSIYLCSATQGPGNTIYFGEGSWLTVV.

In the case of this clone: The junction and the germline gene differ at one end; a read error may be behind it. Other DNA sequences within the sample encode an identical CDR3. The sequenced part of the CDR3 DNA is TGCGCCAGCAGCCCGGACAGCACGAACTATGGT. Protein: CASSPDSTNYG. The entire CDR3 protein reads CASSPDSTNYGYTF. The V call is TRBV5-1, the J call TRBJ1-2; possible D gene TRBD1, 6 bases. Sequencing ends 3 residues short of the CDR3 end; the germline J gene provides the rest. The V gene's germline CDR1 is SGHRS and CDR2 YFSETQ. The CDR3 is 14 residues long.

This clone is identified as medium-sized from frequency. The sequenced fragment ends 3 residues before the CDR3 boundary, so the rest is inferred from the germline J gene. This rearrangement joins TRBV19 to TRBJ2-3, with TRBD2 matching 7 bases. There are 14 residues in the CDR3. Germline assignment: CDR1 LNHDA and CDR2 SQIVND (reference sequence). J was trimmed by 3 bases and V by 7 bases; bases with no gene match: 7. The sequenced part of the CDR3 DNA is TGTGCCAGTAAAAGCGGGGCCTGGACAGATACG. Translation: CASKSGAWTDT. The whole CDR3 sequence reads CASKSGAWTDTQYF.

As concerns this clone: The missing CDR3 end, 3 residues past where the read stops, is filled in from the germline J gene. The chain employs TRBV20-1 and TRBJ1-2; TRBD1 matches 8 bases. This CDR3 is built from 14 residues. Germline V gives CDR1 DFQATT, CDR2 SNEGSKA (reference sequence). The V and J ends lost 3 bases and 3 bases, in that order; junction bases with no gene match: 6. The CDR3 reads CSASRQGQDYGYTF. The CDR3 bases that were read are TGCAGTGCTAGTAGACAGGGGCAAGACTATGGC.

Comments on this clone: Read sequence stops 3 residues before the CDR3 end, and the germline J gene provides the missing end. This chain connects TRBV5-6 to TRBJ2-3; tentative D call: TRBD1 (5 bases). The V end was cut by 2 bases, the J end by 0 bases, with 10 bases between. The germline CDR1 and CDR2 sequences are SGHDT and YYEEEE. CDR3 size: 15 residues. The CDR3: CASSFTAGSTDTQYF. Partial CDR3 DNA: TGTGCCAGCAGCTTCACGGCAGGGAGCACAGATACG.

Concerning this clone: The read stops 3 residues short of the end of the CDR3; the missing end is completed from the germline J gene. The chain is built from TRBV20-1 and TRBJ1-2, with unresolved D. This CDR3 is 16 amino acids long. Germline lookup yields CDR1 DFQATT and CDR2 SNEGSKA (reference sequence). V shed 0 bases and J shed 5 bases, with 19 bases lying between them. CDR3 sequence reads: CSARDLFYDKQYGYTF. Incomplete CDR3 DNA: TGCAGTGCTAGAGATCTTTTTTACGACAAGCAGTATGGC.